Here is one T cell receptor (beta chain) with its context. Its matching antigen is unknown. The data were taken from a study of T-cell memory formation after mild COVID-19. Study in general: In these data, TCR clusters were largely donor specific. Study observations and caveats: CM and EM subsets held most contracting CD4+ clones; EMRA held CD8+ ones.

TCRdb passed the 5' RACE reads through MiXCR, listing each CDR3 protein once. The data contain some 490,000 distinct CDR3 sequences, about 20% of them singletons. The CDR3 extends over 13 amino acids. Germline V gene lookup returns CDR1 SQVTM and CDR2 ANQGSEA. V lost 3 bases to trimming and J lost 4 bases, with 12 bases between them. This clonotype was obtained from an adult woman who had mild COVID-19 (a few samples of this study predate the infection). Cell type and time point are not known. The chain recombines TRBV29-1 with TRBJ1-1; no reliable D call. The sequenced sample was PBMCs or a T cell subset sorted from them (not recorded which). The CDR3 bases are TGCAGCGTTGATTTCCCCTCGGGCACTGAAGCTTTCTTT. Amino acids: CSVDFPSGTEAFF.